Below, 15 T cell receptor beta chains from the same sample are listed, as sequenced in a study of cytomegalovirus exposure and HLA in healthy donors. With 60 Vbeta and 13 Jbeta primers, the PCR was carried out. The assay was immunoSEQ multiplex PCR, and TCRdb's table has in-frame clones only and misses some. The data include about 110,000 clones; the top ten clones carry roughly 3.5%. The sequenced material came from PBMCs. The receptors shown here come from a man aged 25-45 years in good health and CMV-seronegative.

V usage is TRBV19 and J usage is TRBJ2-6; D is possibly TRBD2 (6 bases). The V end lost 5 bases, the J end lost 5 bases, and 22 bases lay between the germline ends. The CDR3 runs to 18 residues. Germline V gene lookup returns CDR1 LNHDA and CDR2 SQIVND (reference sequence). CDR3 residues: CASSPIGDSVPWANVLTF. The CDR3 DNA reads TGTGCCAGTAGTCCCATTGGGGACTCGGTCCCTTGGGCCAACGTCCTGACTTTC.

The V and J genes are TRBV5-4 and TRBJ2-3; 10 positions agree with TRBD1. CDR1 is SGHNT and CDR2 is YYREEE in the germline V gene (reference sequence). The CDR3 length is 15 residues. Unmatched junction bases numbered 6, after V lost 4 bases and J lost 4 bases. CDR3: CASSTTGGPADTQYF. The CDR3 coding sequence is TGTGCCAGCAGCACGACAGGGGGCCCCGCAGATACGCAGTATTTT.

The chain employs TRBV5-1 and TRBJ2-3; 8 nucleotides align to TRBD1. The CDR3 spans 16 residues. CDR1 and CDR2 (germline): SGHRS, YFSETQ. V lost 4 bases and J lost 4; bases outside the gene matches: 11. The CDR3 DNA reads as TGCGCCAGCAGCGTCTACGGACAGGGAGAGGCAGATACGCAGTATTTT. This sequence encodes CASSVYGQGEADTQYF.

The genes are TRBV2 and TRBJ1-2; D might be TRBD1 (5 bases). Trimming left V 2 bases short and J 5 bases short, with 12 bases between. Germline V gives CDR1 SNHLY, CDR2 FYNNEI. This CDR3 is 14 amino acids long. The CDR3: CASSETQGWYGYTF. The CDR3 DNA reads TGTGCCAGCAGTGAAACTCAGGGTTGGTATGGCTACACCTTC.

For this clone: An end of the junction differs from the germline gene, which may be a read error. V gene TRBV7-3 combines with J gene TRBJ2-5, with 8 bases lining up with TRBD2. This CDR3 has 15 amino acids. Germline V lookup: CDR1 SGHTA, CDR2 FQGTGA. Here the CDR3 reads CTSSLLGTSEETQYF. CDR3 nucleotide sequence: TGTACCAGCAGCTTACTCGGGACTAGTGAAGAGACCCAGTACTTC.

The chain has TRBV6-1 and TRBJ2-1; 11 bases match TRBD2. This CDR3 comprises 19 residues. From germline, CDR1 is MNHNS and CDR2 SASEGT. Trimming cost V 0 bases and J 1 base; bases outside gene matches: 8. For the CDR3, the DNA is TGTGCCAGCAGTGAAGCGCTTCGCCTAGCGGGGGGTTCCTACAATGAGCAGTTCTTC. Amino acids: CASSEALRLAGGSYNEQFF.

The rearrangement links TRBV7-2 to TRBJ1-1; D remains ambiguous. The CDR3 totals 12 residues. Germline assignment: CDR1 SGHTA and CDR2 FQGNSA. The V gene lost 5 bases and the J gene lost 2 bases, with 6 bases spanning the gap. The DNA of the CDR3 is TGTGCCAGCAGCCGGGTCAACACTGAAGCTTTCTTT. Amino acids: CASSRVNTEAFF.

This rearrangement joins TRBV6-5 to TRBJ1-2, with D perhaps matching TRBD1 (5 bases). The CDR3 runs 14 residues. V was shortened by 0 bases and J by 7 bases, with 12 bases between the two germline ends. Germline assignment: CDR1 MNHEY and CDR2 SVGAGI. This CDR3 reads CASSYSTAGGGYTF. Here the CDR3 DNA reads TGTGCCAGCAGTTACTCGACAGCGGGGGGTGGCTACACCTTC.

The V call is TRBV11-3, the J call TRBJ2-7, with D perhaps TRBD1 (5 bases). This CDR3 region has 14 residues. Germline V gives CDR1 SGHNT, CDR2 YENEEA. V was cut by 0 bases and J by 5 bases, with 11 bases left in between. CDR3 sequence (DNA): TGTGCCAGCAGCTTAGATAGAAGGGGCCACGAGCAGTACTTC. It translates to CASSLDRRGHEQYF.

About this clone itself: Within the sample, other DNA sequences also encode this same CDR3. In DNA, the CDR3 is TGTGCCAGCTCCGGACAGCAAGAGACCCAGTACTTC. Residues: CASSGQQETQYF. The genes are TRBV2 and TRBJ2-5, with D maybe TRBD1 (6 bases). The ends were cut back, 8 bases at V and 2 bases at J, with 9 bases in the middle. Per germline, CDR1 SNHLY and CDR2 FYNNEI. The CDR3 loop spans 12 amino acids.

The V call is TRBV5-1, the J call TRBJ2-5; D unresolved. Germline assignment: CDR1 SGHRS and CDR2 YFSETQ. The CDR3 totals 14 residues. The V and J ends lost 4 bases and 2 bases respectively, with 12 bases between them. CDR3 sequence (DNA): TGCGCCAGCAGCCGAGACAACTTACAAGAGACCCAGTACTTC. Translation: CASSRDNLQETQYF.

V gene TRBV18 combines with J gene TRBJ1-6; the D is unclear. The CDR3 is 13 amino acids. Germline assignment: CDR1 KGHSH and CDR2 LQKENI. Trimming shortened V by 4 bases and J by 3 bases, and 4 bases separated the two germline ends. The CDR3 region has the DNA TGTGCCAGCTCACGAGACTATAATTCACCCCTCCACTTT. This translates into CASSRDYNSPLHF.

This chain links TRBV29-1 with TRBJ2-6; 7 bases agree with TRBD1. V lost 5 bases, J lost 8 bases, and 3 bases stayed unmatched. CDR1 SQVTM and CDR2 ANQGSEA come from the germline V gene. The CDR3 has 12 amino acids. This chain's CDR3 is CSVIQGSNVLTF. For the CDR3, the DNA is TGCAGCGTTATACAGGGGTCCAACGTCCTGACTTTC.

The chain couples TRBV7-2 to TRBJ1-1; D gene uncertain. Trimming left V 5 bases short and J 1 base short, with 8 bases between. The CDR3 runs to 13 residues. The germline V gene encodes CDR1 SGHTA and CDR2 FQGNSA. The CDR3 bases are TGTGCCAGCAGCGTAAATCGGAACACTGAAGCTTTCTTT. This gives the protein CASSVNRNTEAFF.

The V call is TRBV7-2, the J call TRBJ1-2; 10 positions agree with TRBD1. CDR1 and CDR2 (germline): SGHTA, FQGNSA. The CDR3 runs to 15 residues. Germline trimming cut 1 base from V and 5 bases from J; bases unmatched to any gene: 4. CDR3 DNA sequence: TGTGCCAGCAGCTTAGGACAGGGGGCGTTTTATGGCTACACCTTC. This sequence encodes CASSLGQGAFYGYTF.